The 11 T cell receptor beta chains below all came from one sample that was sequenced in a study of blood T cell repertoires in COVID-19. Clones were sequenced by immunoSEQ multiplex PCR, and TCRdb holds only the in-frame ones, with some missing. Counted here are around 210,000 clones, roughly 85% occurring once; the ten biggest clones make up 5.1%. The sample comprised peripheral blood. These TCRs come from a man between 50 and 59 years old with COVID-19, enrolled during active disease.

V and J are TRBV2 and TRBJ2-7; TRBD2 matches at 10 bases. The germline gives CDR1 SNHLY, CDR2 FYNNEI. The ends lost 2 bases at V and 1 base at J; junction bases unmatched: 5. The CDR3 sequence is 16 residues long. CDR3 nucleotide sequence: TGTGCCAGCAGTGAACGGACTAGCGGCCTGTCCTACGAGCAGTACTTC. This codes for CASSERTSGLSYEQYF.

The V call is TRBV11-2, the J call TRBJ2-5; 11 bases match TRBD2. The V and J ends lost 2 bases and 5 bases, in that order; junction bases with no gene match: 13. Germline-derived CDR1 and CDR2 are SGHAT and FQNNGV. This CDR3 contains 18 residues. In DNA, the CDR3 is TGTGCCAGCAGCTTAACTCCCGGGCCTAGCGGGGGGTACGAGACCCAGTACTTC. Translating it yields CASSLTPGPSGGYETQYF.

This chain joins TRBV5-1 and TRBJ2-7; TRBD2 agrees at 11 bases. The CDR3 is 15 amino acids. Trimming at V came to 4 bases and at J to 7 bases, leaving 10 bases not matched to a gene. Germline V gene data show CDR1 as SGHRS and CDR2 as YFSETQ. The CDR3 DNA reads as TGCGCCAGCAGCGTTAGCGGGGGGGCCACAGCGGAGCAGTACTTC. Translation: CASSVSGGATAEQYF.

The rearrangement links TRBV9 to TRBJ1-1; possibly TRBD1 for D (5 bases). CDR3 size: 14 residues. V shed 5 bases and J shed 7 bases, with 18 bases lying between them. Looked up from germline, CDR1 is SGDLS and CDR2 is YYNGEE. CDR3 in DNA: TGTGCCAGCAGGCTGGGGCAGGGCGGTGGTGAAGCTTTCTTT. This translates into CASRLGQGGGEAFF.

CDR3 sequence: CASSLWGDANSPLHF. In DNA form, the CDR3 reads TGCGCCAGCAGCTTGTGGGGGGATGCTAATTCACCCCTCCACTTT. The chain joins TRBV5-1 to TRBJ1-6, with D possibly matching TRBD1 (5 bases). With 1 base removed from V and 6 bases from J, the gap between germline ends came to 11 bases. The CDR3 consists of 15 residues. From germline, CDR1 is SGHRS and CDR2 YFSETQ.

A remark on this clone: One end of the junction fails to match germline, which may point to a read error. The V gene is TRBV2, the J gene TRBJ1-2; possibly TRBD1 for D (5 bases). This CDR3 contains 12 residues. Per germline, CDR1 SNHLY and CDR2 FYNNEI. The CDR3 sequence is CASSEGGTTPSF. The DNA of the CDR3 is TGTGCCAGCAGTGAAGGCGGGACGACACCATCATTC.

The CDR3 reads CASSHGTNTGELFF. In DNA form, the CDR3 reads TGTGCCAGCAGCCACGGGACGAACACCGGGGAGCTGTTTTTT. The rearrangement uses TRBV6-5 and TRBJ2-2, with a possible D match to TRBD2 (5 bases). This CDR3 contains 14 residues. V lost 6 bases and J 0 bases, leaving 8 bases between the germline ends. Germline CDR1 MNHEY, CDR2 SVGAGI.

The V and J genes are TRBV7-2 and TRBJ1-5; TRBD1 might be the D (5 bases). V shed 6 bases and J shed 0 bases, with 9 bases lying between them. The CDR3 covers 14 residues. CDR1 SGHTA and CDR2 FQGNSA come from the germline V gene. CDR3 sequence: CASRLGPSNQPQHF. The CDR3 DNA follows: TGTGCCAGCAGGTTGGGGCCTAGCAATCAGCCCCAGCATTTT.

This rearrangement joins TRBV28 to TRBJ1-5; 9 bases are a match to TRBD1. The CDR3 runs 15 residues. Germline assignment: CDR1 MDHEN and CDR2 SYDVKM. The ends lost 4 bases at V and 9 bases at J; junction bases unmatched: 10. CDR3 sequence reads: CASSSPGTGSMPQHF. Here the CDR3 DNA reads TGTGCCAGCAGTTCCCCCGGGACAGGGTCCATGCCCCAGCATTTT.

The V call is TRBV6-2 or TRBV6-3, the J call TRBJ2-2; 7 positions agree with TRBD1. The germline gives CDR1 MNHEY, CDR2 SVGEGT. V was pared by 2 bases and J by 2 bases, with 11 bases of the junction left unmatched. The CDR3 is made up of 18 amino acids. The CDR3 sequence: CASSYETGTVYNTGELFF. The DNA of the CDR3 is TGTGCCAGCAGTTACGAGACCGGGACAGTCTATAACACCGGGGAGCTGTTTTTT.

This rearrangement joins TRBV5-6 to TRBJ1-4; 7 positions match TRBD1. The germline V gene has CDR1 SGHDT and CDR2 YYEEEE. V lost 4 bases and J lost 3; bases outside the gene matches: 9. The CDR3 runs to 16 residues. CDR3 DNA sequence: TGTGCCAGCAGCGGCGGGTATGGGACAGCTAATGAAAAACTGTTTTTT. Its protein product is CASSGGYGTANEKLFF.